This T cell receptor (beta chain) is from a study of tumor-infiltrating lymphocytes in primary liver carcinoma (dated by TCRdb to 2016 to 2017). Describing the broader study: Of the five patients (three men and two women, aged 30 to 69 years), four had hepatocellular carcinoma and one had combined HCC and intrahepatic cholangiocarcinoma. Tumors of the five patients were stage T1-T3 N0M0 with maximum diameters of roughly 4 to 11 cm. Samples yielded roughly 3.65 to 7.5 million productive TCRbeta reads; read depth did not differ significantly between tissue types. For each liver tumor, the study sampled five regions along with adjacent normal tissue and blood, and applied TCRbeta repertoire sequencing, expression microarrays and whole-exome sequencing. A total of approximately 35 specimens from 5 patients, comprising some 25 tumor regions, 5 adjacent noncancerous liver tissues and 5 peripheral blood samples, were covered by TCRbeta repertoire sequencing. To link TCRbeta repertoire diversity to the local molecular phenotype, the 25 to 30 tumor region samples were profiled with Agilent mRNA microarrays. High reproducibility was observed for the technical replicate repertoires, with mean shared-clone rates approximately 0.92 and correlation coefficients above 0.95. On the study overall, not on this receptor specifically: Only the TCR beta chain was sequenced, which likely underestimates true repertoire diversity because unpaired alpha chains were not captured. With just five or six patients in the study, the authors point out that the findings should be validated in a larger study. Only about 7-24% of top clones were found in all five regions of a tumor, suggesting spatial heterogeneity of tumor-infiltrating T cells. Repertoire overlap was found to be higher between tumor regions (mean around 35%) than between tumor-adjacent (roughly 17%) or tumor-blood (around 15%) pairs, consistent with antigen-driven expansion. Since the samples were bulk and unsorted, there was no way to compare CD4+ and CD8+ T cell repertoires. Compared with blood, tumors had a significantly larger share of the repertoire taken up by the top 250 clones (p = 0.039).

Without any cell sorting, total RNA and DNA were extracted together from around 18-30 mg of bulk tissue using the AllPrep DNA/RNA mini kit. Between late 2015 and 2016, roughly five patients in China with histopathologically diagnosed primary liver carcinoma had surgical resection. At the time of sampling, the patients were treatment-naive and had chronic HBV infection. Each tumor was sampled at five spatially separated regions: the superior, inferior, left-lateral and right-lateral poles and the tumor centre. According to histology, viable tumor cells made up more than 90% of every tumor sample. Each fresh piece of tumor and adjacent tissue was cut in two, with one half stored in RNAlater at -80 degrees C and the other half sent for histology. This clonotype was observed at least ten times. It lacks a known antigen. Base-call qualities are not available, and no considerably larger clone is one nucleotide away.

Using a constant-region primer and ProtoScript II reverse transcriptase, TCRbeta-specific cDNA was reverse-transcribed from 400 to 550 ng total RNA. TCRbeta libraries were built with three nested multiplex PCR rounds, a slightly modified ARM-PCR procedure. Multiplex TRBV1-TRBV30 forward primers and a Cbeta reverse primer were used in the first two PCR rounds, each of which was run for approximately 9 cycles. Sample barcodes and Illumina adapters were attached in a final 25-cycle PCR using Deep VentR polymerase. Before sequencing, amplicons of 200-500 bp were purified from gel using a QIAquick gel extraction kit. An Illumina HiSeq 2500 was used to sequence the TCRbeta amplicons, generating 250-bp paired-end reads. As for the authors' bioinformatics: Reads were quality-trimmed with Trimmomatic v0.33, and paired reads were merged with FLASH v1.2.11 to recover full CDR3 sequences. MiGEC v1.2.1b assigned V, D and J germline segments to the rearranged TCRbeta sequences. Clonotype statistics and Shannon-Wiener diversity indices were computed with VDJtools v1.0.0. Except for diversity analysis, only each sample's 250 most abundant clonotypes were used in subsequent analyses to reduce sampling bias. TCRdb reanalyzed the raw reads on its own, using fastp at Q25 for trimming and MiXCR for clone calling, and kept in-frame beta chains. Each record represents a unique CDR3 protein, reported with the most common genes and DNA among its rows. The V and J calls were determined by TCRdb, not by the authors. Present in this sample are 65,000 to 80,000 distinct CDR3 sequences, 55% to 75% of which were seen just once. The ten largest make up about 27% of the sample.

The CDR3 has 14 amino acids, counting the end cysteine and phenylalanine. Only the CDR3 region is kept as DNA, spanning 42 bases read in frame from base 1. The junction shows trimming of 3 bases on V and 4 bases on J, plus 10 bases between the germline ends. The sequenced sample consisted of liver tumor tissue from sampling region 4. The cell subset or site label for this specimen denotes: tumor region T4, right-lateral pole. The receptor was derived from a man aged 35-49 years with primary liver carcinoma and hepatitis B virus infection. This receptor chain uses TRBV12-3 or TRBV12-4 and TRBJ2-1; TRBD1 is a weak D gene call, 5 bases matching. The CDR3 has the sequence CASSFVGLYNEQFF. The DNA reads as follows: TGTGCCAGCAGTTTTGTGGGGCTTTACAATGAGCAGTTCTTC.